One and the same sample provided the 13 T cell receptor beta chains below, sequenced in a study of beta chain features in type 1 diabetes. Study-wide results and limits: A moderate, significant TCRB CDR3 shortening appeared in type 1 diabetes across four CD4+ subsets.

No antigen has been identified for these receptors. Expressed TCRB transcripts were sequenced, since all the RNA that had been isolated was reverse transcribed. The data were produced by immunoSEQ multiplex PCR, yet TCRdb's version contains in-frame clones alone and is incomplete. The sample lists some 280,000 clones; roughly an eighth were seen once. Sequenced material: naive CD4+ T cells from blood. The receptors were gathered from a man aged 30-40 years with type 1 diabetes.

The chain is built from TRBV30 and TRBJ2-7; 7 bases are a match to TRBD1. Germline CDR1 reads GTSNPN; CDR2 reads SVGIG (reference sequence). The length of the CDR3 is 16 residues. Trimming took 2 bases from V and 2 from J; bases not matched to a gene: 12. This CDR3 is CAWSPQDRVLPYEQYF. The CDR3 coding sequence is TGTGCCTGGAGTCCTCAAGACAGGGTCCTACCCTACGAGCAGTACTTC.

The chain recombines TRBV2 with TRBJ2-7; D is ambiguous. The germline V and J ends were trimmed by 7 bases and 1 base, with 11 bases remaining between them. Per germline, CDR1 SNHLY and CDR2 FYNNEI. This CDR3 has 13 residues. The CDR3 loop is CASTRTDSYEQYF. Here the CDR3 DNA reads TGTGCCAGCACCCGCACTGATTCCTACGAGCAGTACTTC.

This clone was seen only a few times. The chain joins TRBV7-2 to TRBJ1-5; 9 bases agree with TRBD1. Germline values: CDR1 SGHTA, CDR2 FQGNSA. CDR3 length: 13 residues. V shed 4 bases and J 7 bases; nucleotides not matched to a gene: 2. CDR3 coding DNA: TGTGCCAGCAGCTCGGGACAGGGCCAGCCCCAGCATTTT. Encoded protein: CASSSGQGQPQHF.

V and J are TRBV6-1 and TRBJ2-6; the D is unclear. This CDR3 has 14 residues. CDR1 and CDR2 from the germline V gene are MNHNS and SASEGT. The V end lost 6 bases, the J end lost 4 bases, and 10 bases lay between the germline ends. The CDR3 coding sequence is TGTGCCAGCAGCGCATTAGCAGGGGCCAACGTCCTGACTTTC. Translated, it gives CASSALAGANVLTF.

This clone showed up just a few times. The rearrangement uses TRBV14 and TRBJ1-1; TRBD1 matches 7 bases. The CDR3 is made up of 14 amino acids. Germline CDR1 reads SGHDN; CDR2 reads FVKESK. V was pared by 7 bases and J by 1 base, with 6 bases of the junction left unmatched. In DNA form, the CDR3 reads TGTGCCAGCAACGCGGGACAGAAGAACACTGAAGCTTTCTTT. It encodes CASNAGQKNTEAFF.

This chain uses TRBV30 with TRBJ1-5; D may be TRBD1 (6 bases). V was clipped by 3 bases and J by 4 bases, with 16 bases between them. CDR3 length: 15 residues. Germline V lookup: CDR1 GTSNPN, CDR2 SVGIG (reference sequence). The chain's CDR3 is CAWRGKDSQNQPQHF. CDR3 sequence (DNA): TGTGCCTGGAGGGGGAAGGACAGCCAAAATCAGCCCCAGCATTTT.

V is TRBV5-1 and J is TRBJ1-3, with a possible D match to TRBD1 (5 bases). Looked up from germline, CDR1 is SGHRS and CDR2 is YFSETQ. V lost 2 bases and J lost 1, with 13 bases in between. This CDR3 comprises 16 residues. The CDR3 DNA reads as TGCGCCAGCAGCTTCGTCACGCAGGGTTCTGGAAACACCATATATTTT. Amino acid sequence: CASSFVTQGSGNTIYF.

This clone came up a few times. The chain recombines TRBV25-1 with TRBJ2-1; 11 bases line up with TRBD2. CDR1 and CDR2 (germline): MGHDK, SYGVNS. Trimming cost V 5 bases and J 4 bases; bases outside gene matches: 4. The CDR3 totals 15 residues. Written as DNA, the CDR3 is TGTGCCAGCAGTTTAGCGGGAGGGCCTTACAATGAGCAGTTCTTC. Encoded protein: CASSLAGGPYNEQFF.

Comment on this clone: This specimen includes other DNA sequences encoding the same CDR3. This chain links TRBV18 with TRBJ1-5; D is unclear. CDR1 KGHSH and CDR2 LQKENI come from the germline V gene. There are 14 residues in the CDR3. V dropped 3 bases and J dropped 3 bases, with 9 bases sitting between them. CDR3 region: CASSPSRDNQPQHF. DNA for the CDR3: TGTGCCAGCTCACCGTCCCGGGACAATCAGCCCCAGCATTTT. The full variable domain, its missing parts supplied by reference TRBV18 and TRBJ1-5, is NAGVMQNPRHLVRRRGQEARLRCSPMKGHSHVYWYRQLPEEGLKFMVYLQKENIIDESGMPKERFSAEFPKEGPSILRIQQVVRGDSAAYFCASSPSRDNQPQHFGDGTRLSIL.

In its sample, this clone was seen a few times. The chain is built from TRBV7-2 and TRBJ2-3, with 9 nucleotides matching TRBD2. Germline CDR1 SGHTA, CDR2 FQGNSA. The CDR3 totals 15 residues. Unmatched junction bases numbered 1, after V lost 0 bases and J lost 3 bases. The CDR3 is CASSLASGSTDTQYF. The CDR3, as DNA: TGTGCCAGCAGCTTAGCTAGCGGGAGTACAGATACGCAGTATTTT.

This clone was detected a few times. The rearrangement links TRBV2 to TRBJ2-1, with 11 bases that match TRBD2. Germline V lookup: CDR1 SNHLY, CDR2 FYNNEI. CDR3 length equals 16 residues. Trimming at V came to 4 bases and at J to 7 bases, leaving 9 bases not matched to a gene. The CDR3 reads CASSASGLAGVNEQFF. For the CDR3, the DNA is TGTGCCAGCAGTGCATCTGGACTAGCGGGTGTAAATGAGCAGTTCTTC.

This clone was detected a few times. In DNA form, the CDR3 reads TGTGCCTGGTCGACCCGGGGACAGGGTTCGGAGACCCAGTACTTC. Its protein is CAWSTRGQGSETQYF. J is TRBJ2-5 and V is TRBV30, with 9 bases identical to TRBD1. The CDR3 extends over 15 amino acids. Losses at the gene ends were 5 bases for V and 5 bases for J; bases not matched to a gene: 12. The germline CDR1 and CDR2 sequences are GTSNPN and SVGIG (reference sequence). Full variable domain (outside the CDR3, taken from reference TRBV30 and TRBJ2-5): SQTIHQWPATLVQPVGSPLSLECTVEGTSNPNLYWYRQAAGRGLQLLFYSVGIGQISSEVPQNLSASRPQDRQFILSSKKLLLSDSGFYLCAWSTRGQGSETQYFGPGTRLLVL.

This clone has just a few counts. The J gene is TRBJ2-1, the V gene TRBV5-1, with 7 bases lining up with TRBD2. CDR3 size: 15 residues. V lost 6 bases to trimming and J lost 4 bases; unmatched junction nucleotides: 10. Looked up from germline, CDR1 is SGHRS and CDR2 is YFSETQ. CDR3 residues: CASTSSGESYNEQFF. CDR3 bases: TGCGCCAGCACAAGCAGCGGGGAGTCATACAATGAGCAGTTCTTC.